The next 18 T cell receptor beta chains were all read from a single sample in a study of T cells in Graves' hyperthyroidism and ophthalmopathy. Template material for amplifying TCR beta CDR3 regions consisted of RNA transcripts. In the first-round RT-PCR of the TCR CDR3, the HTBI primer set was used. In TCRdb, the multiplex PCR reads were re-called with MiXCR into one record per CDR3 protein. This sample carries some 500,000 distinct CDR3 sequences, over 13% of them seen once, and the ten largest clones take about a sixth. Sequenced input: blood. Receptors were obtained from a woman aged 18-30 years with Graves' hyperthyroidism.

This clonotype was recorded at least ten times. The chain carries TRBV27 and TRBJ1-1; D might be TRBD1 (5 bases). The length of the CDR3 is 13 residues. Germline CDR1 and CDR2: MNHEY and SMNVEV (reference sequence). V was cut by 3 bases and J by 7 bases, with 12 bases left in between. The DNA for the CDR3 is TGTGCCAGCAGTTTTGGGGGGATTGGTGAAGCTTTCTTT. Its translation is CASSFGGIGEAFF.

The rearrangement uses TRBV7-2 and TRBJ2-3; D unclear. The germline gives CDR1 SGHTA, CDR2 FQGNSA. The CDR3 runs 13 residues. Trimming took off 4 bases at V and 7 bases at J, with 12 bases between the two ends. The CDR3 DNA is TGTGCCAGCAGCTCAAGTCATGTTTATACGCAGTATTTT. Translating gives CASSSSHVYTQYF.

This clonotype has more than one count but fewer than ten. The chain links TRBV10-3 to TRBJ1-6; 7 bases match TRBD1. V lost 5 bases, J lost 7 bases, and 8 bases stayed unmatched. The germline gives CDR1 ENHRY, CDR2 SYGVKD. The length of the CDR3 is 15 residues. CDR3 sequence (DNA): TGTGCCATCAGTAATCACGTACAGGGGAATTCACCCCTCCACTTT. As protein: CAISNHVQGNSPLHF.

Many counts were recorded for this clonotype. The chain carries TRBV7-8 and TRBJ2-7; 11 bases map to TRBD2. Germline V gene sequence: CDR1 SGHVS, CDR2 FQNEAQ. V lost 2 bases and J lost 0; bases outside the gene matches: 9. CDR3 length equals 18 residues. The chain's CDR3 is CASSLNPVAGGNSYEQYV. The CDR3 bases are TGTGCCAGCAGCTTAAATCCCGTAGCGGGAGGGAACTCCTACGAGCAGTACGTC.

The rearrangement joins TRBV18 to TRBJ2-2; 7 bases align to TRBD1. J lost 2 bases, V lost 10 bases, and 10 bases had no gene match. Germline V gene data show CDR1 as KGHSH and CDR2 as LQKENI. The CDR3 is 15 residues long. CDR3 DNA: TGTGCCACTAGCCCGACAGGGCCTAACACCGGGGAGCTGTTTTTT. Protein: CATSPTGPNTGELFF. The entire variable domain, with the rest obtained from reference TRBV18 and TRBJ2-2, is as follows: NAGVMQNPRHLVRRRGQEARLRCSPMKGHSHVYWYRQLPEEGLKFMVYLQKENIIDESGMPKERFSAEFPKEGPSILRIQQVVRGDSAAYFCATSPTGPNTGELFFGEGSRLTVL.

This clonotype showed up many times. The chain uses TRBV20-1 and TRBJ2-3, with D possibly matching TRBD2 (6 bases). Germline CDR1 and CDR2: DFQATT and SNEGSKA (reference sequence). Between the trimmed V and J ends, which lost 4 bases and 1 base, there was a span of 12 bases. There are 14 residues in the CDR3. CDR3 residues: CSATGSGGTDTQYF. The DNA for the CDR3 is TGCAGTGCTACCGGGAGTGGGGGCACAGATACGCAGTATTTT.

This clonotype was seen ten or more times. The chain links TRBV6-5 to TRBJ1-1; D might be TRBD1 (5 bases). The V and J ends lost 2 bases and 5 bases respectively, with 9 bases between them. The V gene's germline CDR1 is MNHEY and CDR2 SVGAGI. The CDR3 consists of 13 residues. This CDR3 reads CASSYSRGTEAFF. The CDR3 bases are TGTGCCAGCAGTTACAGTCGGGGGACTGAAGCTTTCTTT.

About this clonotype itself: Because the CDR3 is missing its conserved closing phenylalanine or tryptophan, this is likely a read error. This sequence joins TRBV25-1 and TRBJ2-7; 7 positions agree with TRBD2. The junction had 6 bases not matched to a gene; V was cut back by 3 bases and J by 1 base. This CDR3 spans 15 amino acids. Germline V CDR1 and CDR2: MGHDK, SYGVNS. CDR3 nucleotide sequence: TGTGCCAGCAGTGATAGGCTAGCGGATTCCTACGAGCAGTACCTC. It specifies CASSDRLADSYEQYL.

Regarding this clonotype: Sequence at one end of the junction differs from germline and may be a read error. The chain carries TRBV7-9 and TRBJ2-2, with TRBD2 as a possible D gene (5 bases). The length of the CDR3 is 16 residues. Germline assignment: CDR1 SEHNR and CDR2 FQNEAQ (reference sequence). The CDR3 spells CASSLGVAANTGDLFF. The CDR3 region has the DNA TGTGCCAGCAGCTTAGGGGTGGCTGCGAACACCGGGGATCTGTTTTTT.

This clonotype was seen repeatedly, ten times or more. V is TRBV5-8 and J is TRBJ2-5; 7 bases align to TRBD1. J was trimmed by 5 bases and V by 4 bases; bases with no gene match: 11. Germline V gene data show CDR1 as SGHTS and CDR2 as YDEGEE. This CDR3 contains 15 residues. This CDR3 is CASSIRTGQRETQYF. The CDR3 nucleotides read TGTGCCAGCAGCATCCGGACAGGCCAAAGGGAGACCCAGTACTTC.

This clonotype was seen many times. The chain links TRBV6-1 to TRBJ2-1; no definite D call. Germline CDR1 and CDR2: MNHNS and SASEGT. Trimming stripped 0 bases from V and 9 bases from J, with 12 bases between. The CDR3 has 14 amino acids. CDR3: CASSEALLTGEQFF. The CDR3, as DNA: TGTGCCAGCAGTGAAGCGCTTCTCACGGGTGAGCAGTTCTTC.

V is TRBV9 and J is TRBJ1-4, with a possible D match to TRBD1 (5 bases). This CDR3 comprises 17 residues. Germline V lookup: CDR1 SGDLS, CDR2 YYNGEE. V lost 4 bases, J lost 8 bases, and 24 bases lay in between. This CDR3 is CASSSRAVGGKREKLFF. CDR3 sequence (DNA): TGTGCCAGCAGCTCCCGCGCTGTCGGGGGGAAAAGGGAAAAACTGTTTTTT.

This clonotype was counted ten times or more. The gene calls are TRBV2 and TRBJ2-2, with a possible D match to TRBD2 (6 bases). CDR3 length equals 15 residues. Trimming took off 4 bases at V and 5 bases at J, with 14 bases between the two ends. Germline CDR1 and CDR2: SNHLY and FYNNEI. The CDR3 here is CASSAQGGVTGELFF. CDR3 in DNA: TGTGCCAGCAGTGCGCAGGGAGGAGTAACCGGGGAGCTGTTTTTT.

This clonotype has just a few counts. The J gene is TRBJ2-1, the V gene TRBV7-3; TRBD2 aligns across 13 bases. CDR1 and CDR2 from the germline V gene are SGHTA and FQGTGA. Trimming at V came to 0 bases and at J to 7 bases, leaving 3 bases not matched to a gene. The CDR3 has 16 residues. The DNA of the CDR3 is TGTGCCAGCAGCTTAACGACGACTAGCGGGAGGAATGAGCAGTTCTTC. Its protein product is CASSLTTTSGRNEQFF. The full variable domain, in which reference TRBV7-3 and TRBJ2-1 provide the parts outside the CDR3, is GAGVSQTPSNKVTEKGKYVELRCDPISGHTALYWYRQSLGQGPEFLIYFQGTGAADDSGLPNDRFFAVRPEGSVSTLKIQRTERGDSAVYLCASSLTTTSGRNEQFFGPGTRLTVL.

The V call is TRBV18, the J call TRBJ1-1; maybe TRBD1 (6 bases). Germline V lookup: CDR1 KGHSH, CDR2 LQKENI. This CDR3 has 14 residues. Trimming left V 3 bases short and J 3 bases short, with 11 bases between. CDR3 in amino acids: CASSPGQRDTEAFF. The CDR3 region has the DNA TGTGCCAGCTCACCTGGACAGAGGGACACTGAAGCTTTCTTT.

This clonotype was detected ten times or more. This chain joins TRBV27 and TRBJ1-6, with D unresolved. The CDR3 consists of 15 residues. Germline loops: CDR1 MNHEY, CDR2 SMNVEV (reference sequence). V was pared by 6 bases and J by 6 bases, with 15 bases between. The CDR3 bases are TGTGCCAGCAGGGACTTTAGACGGACTAATTCACCCCTCCACTTT. It translates to CASRDFRRTNSPLHF.

This clonotype was counted ten times or more. The CDR3 region is CSAPPGLAGGADEQFF. The CDR3 coding sequence is TGCAGTGCTCCGCCGGGACTAGCGGGAGGGGCGGATGAGCAGTTCTTC. The V and J genes are TRBV20-1 and TRBJ2-1; 16 nucleotides agree with TRBD2. Trimming cost V 5 bases and J 8 bases; bases outside gene matches: 9. CDR1 and CDR2 (germline): DFQATT, SNEGSKA (reference sequence). This CDR3 has 16 residues.

The chain links TRBV9 to TRBJ2-3; D perhaps matches TRBD1 (5 bases). The V gene's germline CDR1 is SGDLS and CDR2 YYNGEE. The CDR3 extends over 17 amino acids. V lost 2 bases, J lost 1 base, and 17 bases lay in between. As DNA, the CDR3 is TGTGCCAGCAGCGTCCTAAGGGGCGAATGGGGCACAGATACGCAGTATTTT. Translating it yields CASSVLRGEWGTDTQYF.